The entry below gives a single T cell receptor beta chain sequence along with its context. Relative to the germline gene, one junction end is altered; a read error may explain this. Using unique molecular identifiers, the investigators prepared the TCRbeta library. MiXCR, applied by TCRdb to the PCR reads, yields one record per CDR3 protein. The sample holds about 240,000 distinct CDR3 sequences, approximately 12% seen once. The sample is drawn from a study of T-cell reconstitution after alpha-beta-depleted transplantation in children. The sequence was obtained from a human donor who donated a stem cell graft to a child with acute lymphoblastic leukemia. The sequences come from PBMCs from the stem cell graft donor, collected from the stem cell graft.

The CDR3 here is CASSLVSAERGQGREQPQHF. The CDR3 DNA reads as TGTGCTAGCAGCTTAGTGTCCGCCGAAAGGGGACAGGGGCGGGAACAGCCCCAGCATTTT. The gene calls are TRBV7-7 and TRBJ1-5; 10 bases agree with TRBD1. The CDR3 extends over 20 amino acids. CDR1 and CDR2 (germline): SSHAT, FNYEAQ (reference sequence). Full variable domain (outside the CDR3, taken from reference TRBV7-7 and TRBJ1-5): GAGVSQSPRYKVTKRGQDVTLRCDPISSHATLYWYQQALGQGPEFLTYFNYEAQPDKSGLPSDRFSAERPEGSISTLTIQRTEQRDSAMYRCASSLVSAERGQGREQPQHFGDGTRLSIL.